The 9 T cell receptor beta chains below were found in one sample sequenced in a study of identical twins. TCRdb reanalysed the 5' RACE reads using MiXCR and keeps one entry per CDR3 protein. The sample records approximately 490,000 distinct CDR3 sequences, about a fifth being singletons. These data were also filed under a second study, of yellow fever vaccine responses in identical twins.

Sequencing was done on a sample of CD4+ T cells sorted from blood. These receptors came from a woman aged 18-29 years in good health.

This chain connects TRBV2 to TRBJ1-5; 7 positions agree with TRBD1. The CDR3 extends over 15 amino acids. The trim removed 4 bases at V and 3 bases at J, leaving 6 bases unmatched. CDR1 and CDR2 (germline): SNHLY, FYNNEI. CDR3 in amino acids: CASSGQGVDNQPQHF. Written as DNA, the CDR3 is TGTGCCAGCAGTGGGCAGGGGGTAGACAATCAGCCCCAGCATTTT.

CDR3: CSARVGGTQYF. The DNA of the CDR3 is TGCAGTGCTAGAGTTGGGGGGACCCAGTACTTC. The V gene is TRBV20-1, the J gene TRBJ2-5; D tentatively reads TRBD1 or TRBD2 (5 bases each). V was trimmed by 1 base and J by 7 bases, leaving 7 bases between them. CDR1 and CDR2 from the germline V gene are DFQATT and SNEGSKA (reference sequence). The CDR3 length is 11 residues.

The J gene is TRBJ1-1, the V gene TRBV4-1, with 7 positions matching TRBD1. The CDR3 spans 17 residues. Trimming took 0 bases from V and 6 from J; bases not matched to a gene: 13. Germline V gene lookup returns CDR1 MGHRA and CDR2 YSYEKL. The CDR3 sequence is CASSQDDRAGEIAEAFF. CDR3 DNA: TGCGCCAGCAGCCAAGATGACAGGGCGGGGGAGATCGCTGAAGCTTTCTTT.

The sample holds a few counts of this clonotype. This chain joins TRBV6-5 and TRBJ1-2; D remains unclear. The V gene lost 2 bases and the J gene lost 4 bases, with 11 bases spanning the gap. CDR3 length: 14 amino acids. CDR1 is MNHEY and CDR2 is SVGAGI in the germline V gene. CDR3 sequence reads: CASSYEAGPYGYTF. The DNA of the CDR3 is TGTGCCAGCAGTTACGAGGCTGGGCCCTATGGCTACACCTTC.

In this sample, this clonotype turned up many times. V and J are TRBV27 and TRBJ2-3, with D perhaps matching TRBD2 (7 bases). Germline CDR1 and CDR2: MNHEY and SMNVEV (reference sequence). V lost 0 bases, J lost 5 bases, and 12 bases lay in between. The CDR3 totals 15 residues. The CDR3 region is CASSLSPGGRDTQYF. The CDR3, as DNA: TGTGCCAGCAGTTTATCTCCGGGGGGCCGAGATACGCAGTATTTT.

This clonotype was seen a handful of times. This chain connects TRBV24-1 to TRBJ2-1, with D hard to call. V was trimmed by 6 bases and J by 0 bases, leaving 14 bases between them. Germline lookup yields CDR1 KGHDR and CDR2 SFDVKD. CDR3 length: 16 residues. In nucleotides, the CDR3 is TGTGCCACCAGTCTTTCCGGTTCCAGCTCCTACAATGAGCAGTTCTTC. It specifies CATSLSGSSSYNEQFF.

This clonotype has only a few counts. The chain links TRBV5-1 to TRBJ2-2, with TRBD2 matching 8 bases. Germline CDR1 SGHRS, CDR2 YFSETQ. Trimming cost V 5 bases and J 2 bases; bases outside gene matches: 5. The CDR3 consists of 15 residues. DNA of the CDR3: TGCGCCAGCAGTCGACTAGCGTCTAACACCGGGGAGCTGTTTTTT. This sequence encodes CASSRLASNTGELFF.

This clonotype was detected only a few times. The rearrangement links TRBV20-1 to TRBJ2-7; 10 bases align to TRBD2. There are 15 residues in the CDR3. Looked up from germline, CDR1 is DFQATT and CDR2 is SNEGSKA (reference sequence). Losses at the gene ends were 4 bases for V and 6 bases for J; bases not matched to a gene: 12. The CDR3 is CSATETSGVSPEQYV. CDR3 coding DNA: TGCAGTGCTACCGAAACTAGCGGGGTGTCCCCCGAGCAGTACGTC.

The genes are TRBV2 and TRBJ2-3, with D perhaps TRBD1 (6 bases). The V end was cut by 10 bases, the J end by 0 bases, with 14 bases between. The CDR3 runs 14 residues. Germline V CDR1 and CDR2: SNHLY, FYNNEI. The CDR3 protein is CATRIQGSTDTQYF. CDR3 DNA: TGTGCCACCAGAATTCAGGGGAGCACAGATACGCAGTATTTT.